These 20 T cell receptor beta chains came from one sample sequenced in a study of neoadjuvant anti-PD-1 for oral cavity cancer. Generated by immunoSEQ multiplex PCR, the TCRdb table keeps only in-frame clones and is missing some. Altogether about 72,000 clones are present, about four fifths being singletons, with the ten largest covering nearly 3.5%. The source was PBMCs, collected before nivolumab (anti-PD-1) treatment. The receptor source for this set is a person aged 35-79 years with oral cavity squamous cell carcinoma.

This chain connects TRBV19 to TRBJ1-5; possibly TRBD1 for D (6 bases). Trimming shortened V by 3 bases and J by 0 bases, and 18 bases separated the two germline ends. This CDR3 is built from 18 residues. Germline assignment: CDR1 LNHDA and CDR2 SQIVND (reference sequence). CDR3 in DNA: TGTGCCAGTAGTATCGACGGGGGACACTACGATAGCAATCAGCCCCAGCATTTT. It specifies CASSIDGGHYDSNQPQHF.

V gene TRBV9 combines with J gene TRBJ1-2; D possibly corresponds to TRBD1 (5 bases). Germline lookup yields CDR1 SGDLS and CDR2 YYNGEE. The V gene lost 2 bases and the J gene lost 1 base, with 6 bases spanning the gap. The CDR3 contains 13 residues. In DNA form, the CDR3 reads TGTGCCAGCAGCGTGCAGGGTAACTATGGCTACACCTTC. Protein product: CASSVQGNYGYTF.

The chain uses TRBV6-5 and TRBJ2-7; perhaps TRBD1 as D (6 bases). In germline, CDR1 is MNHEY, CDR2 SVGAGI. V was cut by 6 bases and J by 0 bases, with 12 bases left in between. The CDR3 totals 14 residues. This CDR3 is CASRARTASYEQYF. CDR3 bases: TGTGCCAGCAGGGCCCGGACAGCCTCCTACGAGCAGTACTTC.

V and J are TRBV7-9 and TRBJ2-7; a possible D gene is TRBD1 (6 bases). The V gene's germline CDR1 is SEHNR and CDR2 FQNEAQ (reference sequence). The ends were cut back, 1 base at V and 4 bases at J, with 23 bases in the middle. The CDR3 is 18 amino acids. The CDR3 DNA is TGTGCCAGCAGCTTAGGGGGGACACTAGGGATAGGCCTTTACGAGCAGTACTTC. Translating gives CASSLGGTLGIGLYEQYF. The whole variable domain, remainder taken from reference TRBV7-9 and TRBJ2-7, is DTGVSQNPRHKITKRGQNVTFRCDPISEHNRLYWYRQTLGQGPEFLTYFQNEAQLEKSRLLSDRFSAERPKGSFSTLEIQRTEQGDSAMYLCASSLGGTLGIGLYEQYFGPGTRLTVT.

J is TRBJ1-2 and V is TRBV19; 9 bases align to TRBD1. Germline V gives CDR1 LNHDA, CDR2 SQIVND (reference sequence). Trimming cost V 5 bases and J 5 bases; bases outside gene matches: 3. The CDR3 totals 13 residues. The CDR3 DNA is TGTGCCAGTAGTGTCGACAGGGGGTATGGCTACACCTTC. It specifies CASSVDRGYGYTF.

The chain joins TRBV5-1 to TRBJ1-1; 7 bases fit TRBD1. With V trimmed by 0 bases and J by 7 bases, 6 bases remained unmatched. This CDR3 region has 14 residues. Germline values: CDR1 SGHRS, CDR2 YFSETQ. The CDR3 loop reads CASSLGRQGGEAFF. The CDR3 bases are TGCGCCAGCAGCTTGGGCCGACAGGGTGGTGAAGCTTTCTTT.

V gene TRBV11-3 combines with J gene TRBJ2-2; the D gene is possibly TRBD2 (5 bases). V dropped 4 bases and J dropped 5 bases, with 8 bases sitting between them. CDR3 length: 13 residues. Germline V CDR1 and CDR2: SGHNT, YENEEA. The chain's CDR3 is CASSSRVTGELFF. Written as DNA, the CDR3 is TGTGCCAGCAGCTCGAGGGTAACCGGGGAGCTGTTTTTT.

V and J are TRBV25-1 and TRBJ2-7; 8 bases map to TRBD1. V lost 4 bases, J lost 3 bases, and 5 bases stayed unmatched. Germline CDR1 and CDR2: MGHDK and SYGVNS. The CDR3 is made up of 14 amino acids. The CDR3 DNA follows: TGTGCCAGCAGTGCAAGACAGGGGAGCTACGAGCAGTACTTC. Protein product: CASSARQGSYEQYF.

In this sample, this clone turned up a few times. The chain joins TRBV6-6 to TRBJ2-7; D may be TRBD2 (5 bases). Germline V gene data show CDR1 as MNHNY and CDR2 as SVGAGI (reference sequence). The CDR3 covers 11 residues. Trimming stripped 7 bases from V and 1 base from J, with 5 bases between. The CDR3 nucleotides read TGTGCCAGCACGGGGTCCTACGAGCAGTACTTC. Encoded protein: CASTGSYEQYF.

CDR3 DNA sequence: TGCAGCGCCGGGACAGGGGGGAACACTGAAGCTTTCTTT. Encoded protein: CSAGTGGNTEAFF. This chain joins TRBV29-1 and TRBJ1-1; 11 bases line up with TRBD1. The CDR3 length is 13 residues. After removal of 7 bases from V and 1 base from J, the junction contained 2 bases not matched to a gene. Looked up from germline, CDR1 is SQVTM and CDR2 is ANQGSEA. Full variable domain (remainder filled in from reference TRBV29-1 and TRBJ1-1): SAVISQKPSRDICQRGTSLTIQCQVDSQVTMMFWYRQQPGQSLTLIATANQGSEATYESGFVIDKFPISRPNLTFSTLTVSNMSPEDSSIYLCSAGTGGNTEAFFGQGTRLTVV.

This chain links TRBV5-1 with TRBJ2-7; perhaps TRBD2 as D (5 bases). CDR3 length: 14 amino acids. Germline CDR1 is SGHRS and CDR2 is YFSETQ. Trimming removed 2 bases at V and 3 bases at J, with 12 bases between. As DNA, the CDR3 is TGCGCCAGCAGCTTCGGACTGGGCCGCTACGAGCAGTACTTC. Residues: CASSFGLGRYEQYF.

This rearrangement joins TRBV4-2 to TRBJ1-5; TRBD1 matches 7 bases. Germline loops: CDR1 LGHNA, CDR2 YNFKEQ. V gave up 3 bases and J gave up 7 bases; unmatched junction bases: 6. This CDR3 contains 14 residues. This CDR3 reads CASSHLGQTQPQHF. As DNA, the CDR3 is TGTGCCAGCAGCCACCTGGGACAGACCCAGCCCCAGCATTTT.

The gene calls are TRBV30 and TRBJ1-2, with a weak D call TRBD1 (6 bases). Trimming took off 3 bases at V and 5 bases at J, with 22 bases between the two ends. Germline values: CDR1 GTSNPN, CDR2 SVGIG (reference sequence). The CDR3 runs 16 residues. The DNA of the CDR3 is TGTGCCTGGAGGGCTCCGGGACACCCAAATGGTTATGGCTACACCTTC. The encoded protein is CAWRAPGHPNGYGYTF.

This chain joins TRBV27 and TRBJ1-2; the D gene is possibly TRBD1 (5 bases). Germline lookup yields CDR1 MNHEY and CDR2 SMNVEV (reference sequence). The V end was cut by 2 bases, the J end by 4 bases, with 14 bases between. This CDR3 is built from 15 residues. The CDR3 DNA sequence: TGTGCCAGCAGTTTACGTGGGACGGCTAGCTATGGCTACACCTTC. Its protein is CASSLRGTASYGYTF.

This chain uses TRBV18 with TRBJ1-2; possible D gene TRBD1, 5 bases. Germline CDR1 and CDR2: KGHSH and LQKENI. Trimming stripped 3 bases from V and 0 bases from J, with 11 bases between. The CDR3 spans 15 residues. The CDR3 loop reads CASSPDSLANYGYTF. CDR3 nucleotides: TGTGCCAGCTCACCCGACAGCTTAGCTAACTATGGCTACACCTTC.

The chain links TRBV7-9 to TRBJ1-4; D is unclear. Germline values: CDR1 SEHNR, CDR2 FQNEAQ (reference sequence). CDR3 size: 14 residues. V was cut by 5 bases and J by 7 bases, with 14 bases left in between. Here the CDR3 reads CASSQDVDGEKLFF. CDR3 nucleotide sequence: TGTGCCAGCAGCCAGGACGTCGACGGTGAAAAACTGTTTTTT.

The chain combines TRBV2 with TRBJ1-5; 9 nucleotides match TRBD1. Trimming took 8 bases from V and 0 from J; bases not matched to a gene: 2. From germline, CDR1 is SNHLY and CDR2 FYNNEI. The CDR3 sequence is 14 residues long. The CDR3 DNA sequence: TGTGCCAGCCAGGGACAGGGTAGCAATCAGCCCCAGCATTTT. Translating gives CASQGQGSNQPQHF. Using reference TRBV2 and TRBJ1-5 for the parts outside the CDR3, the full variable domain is EPEVTQTPSHQVTQMGQEVILRCVPISNHLYFYWYRQILGQKVEFLVSFYNNEISEKSEIFDDQFSVERPDGSNFTLKIRSTKLEDSAMYFCASQGQGSNQPQHFGDGTRLSIL.

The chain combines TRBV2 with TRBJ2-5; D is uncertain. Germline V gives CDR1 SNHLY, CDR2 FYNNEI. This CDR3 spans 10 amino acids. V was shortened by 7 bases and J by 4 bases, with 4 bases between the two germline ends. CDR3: CASNGETQYF. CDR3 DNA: TGTGCCAGCAACGGAGAGACCCAGTACTTC.

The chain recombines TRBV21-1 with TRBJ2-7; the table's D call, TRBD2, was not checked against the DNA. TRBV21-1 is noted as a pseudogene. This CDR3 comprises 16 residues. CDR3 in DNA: TGTGCCAGCAGCAAAAGTTATAAGGGACTCTTGTACGAGCAGTACTTC. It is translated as CASSKSYKGLLYEQYF.

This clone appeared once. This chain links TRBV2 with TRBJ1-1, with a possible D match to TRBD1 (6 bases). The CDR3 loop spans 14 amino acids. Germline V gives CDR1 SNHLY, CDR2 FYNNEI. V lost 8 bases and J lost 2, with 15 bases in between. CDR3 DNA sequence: TGTGCCAGCCGGGATGGGACACTTAACACTGAAGCTTTCTTT. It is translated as CASRDGTLNTEAFF.